A selection of T cell receptor beta chains follows, all from one sample in a study of cytomegalovirus exposure and HLA in healthy donors. Generated by immunoSEQ multiplex PCR, the TCRdb table keeps only in-frame clones and is missing some. The sample yields about 310,000 clones, 88% seen once. Input material: PBMCs. The origin of the receptors is a man aged 25 to 45 in good health and CMV-seronegative. Both conserved end residues are trimmed from each CDR3.

V gene,CDR3 protein
TRBV5-6,ASSLDLAGDQETQY
TRBV27,ASSSQGRNTGELF
TRBV20-1,SAPEAETQY
TRBV7-9,ASSLSAGGNYGYT
TRBV10-2,ASSASHDRATSTDTQY
TRBV19,ASSIETGVQPQH
TRBV7-9,ASSPGQGIKAGTEAF
TRBV5-1,ASSLPRQGEQY
TRBV28,ASSDRGYEQY
TRBV19,ASSMTGGDTGELF
TRBV29-1,SVEVPRTKKYEQY
TRBV5-1,ASSAEDYGYT
TRBV15,ATSRPPQAKREKLF
TRBV6-5,ASSSSIVNEQF